What follows describes a single TCR beta chain. Its cognate antigen is unknown. The sample is drawn from a study of cytomegalovirus exposure and HLA in healthy donors. Looking at the study overall: An analysis done earlier identified about 100 million unique TCR beta sequences from about 179 million T cells. The study, taken as a whole, reports: By a later analysis, the bulk of CMV-associated TCR beta chains appeared HLA-restricted.

CDR1 and CDR2 from the germline V gene are MNHEY and SVGAGI. This CDR3 contains 16 residues. Trimming took 2 bases from V and 3 from J, leaving 16 bases between them. 60 Vbeta and 13 Jbeta primers were used in PCR. Data came from immunoSEQ multiplex PCR; TCRdb stores just in-frame clones and leaves some out. The sample consists of under 200,000 clones, roughly 80% of them appearing once. Sequencing was carried out using PBMCs. This sequence was found in a girl aged 10-17 years in good health and CMV-seropositive. The chain couples TRBV6-5 to TRBJ1-1; D unclear. CDR3 amino acids: CASSYNLVEGDTEAFF. In DNA form, the CDR3 reads TGTGCCAGCAGTTACAATTTGGTCGAAGGAGACACTGAAGCTTTCTTT.